At least ten counts were recorded for the clone carrying this TCR beta chain. What it recognizes is unknown. Trimming took 3 bases from V and 5 from J, leaving 15 bases between them. The CDR3 spans 15 residues. The germline V gene has CDR1 SGHKS and CDR2 YYEKEE (reference sequence). MiXCR, applied by TCRdb to the 5' RACE reads, yields one record per CDR3 protein. In the table there are some 200,000 distinct CDR3 sequences, 15% to 20% of which are singletons. This specimen belongs to a study of CD8 T cells in ankylosing spondylitis. Study-wide results and limits: Reported data indicate significant enrichment of disease-linked clones within matched ankylosing spondylitis synovial fluid. Characteristic of ankylosing spondylitis blood, it appeared, was a TCR beta motif comprising roughly eight highly homologous variants. Disease-linked clones had a CD8+ phenotype and relatively low frequency in peripheral blood.

Sequencing input: blood, either unsorted or a sorted T cell fraction (not recorded which). The sequence was collected from a male donor aged 10 to 35 with ankylosing spondylitis or in good health (not recorded which). V and J are TRBV5-5 and TRBJ2-1; D not certain. CDR3 in amino acids: CASSSQISSNNEQFF. CDR3 coding DNA: TGTGCCAGCAGCTCTCAGATTAGCAGCAACAATGAGCAGTTCTTC.